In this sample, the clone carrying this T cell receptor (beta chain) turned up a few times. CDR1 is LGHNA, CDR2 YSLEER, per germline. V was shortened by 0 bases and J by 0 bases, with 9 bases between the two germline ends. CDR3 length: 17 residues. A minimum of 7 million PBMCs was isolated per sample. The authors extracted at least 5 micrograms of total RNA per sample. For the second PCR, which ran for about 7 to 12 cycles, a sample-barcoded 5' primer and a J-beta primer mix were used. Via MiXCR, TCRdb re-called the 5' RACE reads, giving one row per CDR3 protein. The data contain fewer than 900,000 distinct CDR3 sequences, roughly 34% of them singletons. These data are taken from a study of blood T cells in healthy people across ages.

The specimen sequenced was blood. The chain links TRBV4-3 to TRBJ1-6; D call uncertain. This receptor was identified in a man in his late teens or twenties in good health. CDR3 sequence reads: CASSQDSASSYNSPLHF. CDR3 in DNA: TGCGCCAGCAGCCAAGACTCAGCGAGCTCCTATAATTCACCCCTCCACTTT.